Listed here is a single T cell receptor (beta chain). As yet, its antigen is unknown. This specimen belongs to a study of T cell responses to AZD1222 COVID-19 vaccine. Study-wide results and limits: Close to half of all spike-specific TCRs reportedly target regions of the variants that are unmutated. Spike-specific TCR breadth and depth rose after two AZD1222 doses. White British ancestry dominated among donors, who included more females, and clonal diversity was possibly underestimated. There were repertoire samples only from the period after the peak T cell response.

TCRdb keeps only in-frame clones here, not all; method: immunoSEQ multiplex PCR. The data contain approximately 73,000 clones, roughly 80% of them singletons. Germline loops: CDR1 SGHVS, CDR2 FQNEAQ. There are 15 residues in the CDR3. Trimming removed 7 bases from V and 2 bases from J, with 18 bases in between. The TCR comes from an adult in good health. The specimen comprised peripheral blood, sampled on day 0 of AZD1222 vaccination. This chain joins TRBV7-8 and TRBJ2-7, with D tentatively TRBD1 (6 bases). The CDR3 here is CASTPRAGVTYEQYF. In DNA, the CDR3 is TGTGCCAGCACCCCGCGGGCAGGGGTAACCTACGAGCAGTACTTC.